This T cell receptor beta chain appears in the sequencing data of a study of response to subunit inactivated influenza vaccine. From germline, CDR1 is SGHVS and CDR2 FQNEAQ. Trimming left V 1 base short and J 0 bases short, with 13 bases between. CDR3 length: 18 amino acids. MiXCR, applied by TCRdb to the RT-PCR reads, yields one record per CDR3 protein. The table lists approximately 290,000 distinct CDR3 sequences, 22% of them singletons. The chain recombines TRBV7-8 with TRBJ1-6, with D perhaps matching TRBD1 (6 bases). Sequenced here: PBMCs from blood, sampled around 22 months after vaccination. The TCR was taken from a man aged 45-69 years who received an inactivated influenza vaccine. The CDR3: CASSLVGGVFSYNSPLHF. The CDR3 DNA reads TGTGCCAGCAGCTTAGTAGGGGGGGTGTTCTCCTATAATTCACCCCTCCACTTT.